This T cell receptor beta chain originates from a study of control samples from healthy donors and cancer patients. V shed 3 bases, J shed 4 bases, and the junction held 7 bases outside the gene matches. This CDR3 comprises 14 residues. Per germline, CDR1 SQVTM and CDR2 ANQGSEA. TCRdb's copy holds only in-frame clones and misses some; the assay was immunoSEQ multiplex PCR. The table has about 100,000 clones, roughly 87% seen once; the top ten hold 18%. Source material: blood. The receptor was derived from a woman aged 45-65 years in good health. The V call is TRBV29-1, the J call TRBJ1-2; 8 bases align to TRBD1. CDR3 sequence (DNA): TGCAGCGTTGATTCAGGGGGCGGGTTCTATGGCTACACCTTC. Its translation is CSVDSGGGFYGYTF. The whole variable domain, remainder taken from reference TRBV29-1 and TRBJ1-2, is SAVISQKPSRDICQRGTSLTIQCQVDSQVTMMFWYRQQPGQSLTLIATANQGSEATYESGFVIDKFPISRPNLTFSTLTVSNMSPEDSSIYLCSVDSGGGFYGYTFGSGTRLTVV.